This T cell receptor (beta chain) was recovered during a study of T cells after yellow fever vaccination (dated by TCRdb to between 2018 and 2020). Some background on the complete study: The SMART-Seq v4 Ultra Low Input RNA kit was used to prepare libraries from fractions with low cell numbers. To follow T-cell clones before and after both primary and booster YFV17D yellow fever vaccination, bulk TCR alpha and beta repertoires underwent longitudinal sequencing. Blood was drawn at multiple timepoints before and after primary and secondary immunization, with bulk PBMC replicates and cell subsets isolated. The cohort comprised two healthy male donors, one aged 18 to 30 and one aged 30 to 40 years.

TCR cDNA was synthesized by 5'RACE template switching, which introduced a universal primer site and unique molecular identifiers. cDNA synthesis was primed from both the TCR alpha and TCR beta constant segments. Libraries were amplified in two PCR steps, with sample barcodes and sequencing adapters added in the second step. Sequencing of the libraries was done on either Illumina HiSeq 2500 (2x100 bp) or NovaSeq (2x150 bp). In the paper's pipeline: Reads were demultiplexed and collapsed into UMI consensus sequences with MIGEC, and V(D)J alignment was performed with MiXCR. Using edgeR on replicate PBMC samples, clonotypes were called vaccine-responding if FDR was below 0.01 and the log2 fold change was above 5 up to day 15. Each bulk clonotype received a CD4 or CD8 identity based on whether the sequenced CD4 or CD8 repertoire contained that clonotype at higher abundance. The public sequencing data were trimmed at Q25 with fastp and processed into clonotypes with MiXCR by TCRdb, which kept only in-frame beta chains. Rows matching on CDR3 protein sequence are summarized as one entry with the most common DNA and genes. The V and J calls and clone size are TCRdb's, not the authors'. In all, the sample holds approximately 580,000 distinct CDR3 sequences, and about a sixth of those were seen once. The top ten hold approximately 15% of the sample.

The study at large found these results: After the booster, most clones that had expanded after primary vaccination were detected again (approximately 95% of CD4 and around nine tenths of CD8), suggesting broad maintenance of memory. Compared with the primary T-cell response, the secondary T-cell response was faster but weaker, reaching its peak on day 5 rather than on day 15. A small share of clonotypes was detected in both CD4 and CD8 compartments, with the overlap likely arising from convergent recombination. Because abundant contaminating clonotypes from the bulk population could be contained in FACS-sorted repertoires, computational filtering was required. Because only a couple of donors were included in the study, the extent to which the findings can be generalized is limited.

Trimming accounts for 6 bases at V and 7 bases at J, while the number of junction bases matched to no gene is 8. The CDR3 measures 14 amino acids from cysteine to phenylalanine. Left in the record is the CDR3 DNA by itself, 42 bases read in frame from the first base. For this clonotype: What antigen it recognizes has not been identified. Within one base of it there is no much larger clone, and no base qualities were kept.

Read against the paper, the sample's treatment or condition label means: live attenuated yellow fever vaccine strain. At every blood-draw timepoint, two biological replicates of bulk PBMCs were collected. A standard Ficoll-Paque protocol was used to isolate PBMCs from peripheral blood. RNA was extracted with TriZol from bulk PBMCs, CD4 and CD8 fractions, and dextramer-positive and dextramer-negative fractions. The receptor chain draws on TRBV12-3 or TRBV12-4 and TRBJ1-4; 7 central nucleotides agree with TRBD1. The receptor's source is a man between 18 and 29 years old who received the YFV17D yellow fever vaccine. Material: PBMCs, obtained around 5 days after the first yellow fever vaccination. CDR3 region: CASSLRDRSEKLFF. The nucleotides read TGTGCCAGCAGCCTCCGGGACAGAAGTGAAAAACTGTTTTTT.